This TCR beta chain was obtained from a study of post-analysis software for immune sequencing data. Study in general: Disease trajectories encompassed relapsing-remitting, secondary progressive and progressive-relapsing multiple sclerosis.

TCR beta libraries were prepared from cDNA with unique molecular identifiers. TCRdb used MiXCR to reprocess the PCR reads, holding one entry per CDR3 protein. The profile shows hundreds of thousands of distinct CDR3 sequences, roughly 27% of them singletons. Sequences were obtained from blood. The clonotype originates from a girl between 10 and 17 years old with multiple sclerosis.

The CDR3 DNA reads TGTGCCAGCAGCCGCCTAGATGTAACTAATGAAAAACTGTTTTTT. It specifies CASSRLDVTNEKLFF. This chain joins TRBV11-1 and TRBJ1-4; D is ambiguous. Germline assignment: CDR1 SGHAT and CDR2 FQDESV (reference sequence). CDR3 length: 15 amino acids. Trimming pared 5 bases from V and 1 base from J, leaving 11 bases between.